This T cell receptor beta chain was sequenced during a study of T-cell reconstitution after alpha-beta-depleted transplantation in children. General study points: Hyperexpanded clones declined; after one year, newly produced T cells mostly supplied diversity.

This clonotype was seen a handful of times. What it recognizes is unknown. The length of the CDR3 is 14 residues. The V and J ends lost 1 base and 7 bases respectively, with 14 bases between them. The germline V gene has CDR1 SEHNR and CDR2 FQNEAQ (reference sequence). Construction of the TCRbeta library involved unique molecular identifiers. One entry per CDR3 protein results from TCRdb running MiXCR on the PCR reads. Among hundreds of thousands of distinct CDR3 sequences, approximately 12% were seen once, and the ten largest hold 2% to 2.5%. The sequence came from a male patient younger than 18 who had a stem cell transplant for acute myeloid leukemia, so the T cells may come from the graft donor. The sequences come from PBMCs, mostly from graft donor cells, collected 360 days after TCRalphabeta/CD19-depleted stem cell transplant. This sequence joins TRBV7-9 and TRBJ2-7, with D uncertain. The CDR3 DNA is TGTGCCAGCAGCTTAGTGTCACCCACTACGGAGCAGTACTTC. It yields the protein CASSLVSPTTEQYF.